These 18 T cell receptor beta chains share one sample of origin, sequenced in a study of blood T cell repertoires in COVID-19 (dated by TCRdb to 2020 to 2021). Libraries came from the immunoSEQ multiplex PCR assay. TCRdb stores this immuneACCESS table with in-frame sequences only. Part of the clones is absent; in the studies checked, under half of the shortfall reflects unresolved V genes, and no reason is known for the rest. In this sample the table shows more than 85,000 clones, 80% to 85% of which occur a single time. The ten top clones hold around 4% of the sample. Specimen: peripheral blood. These receptors came from a man between 60 and 75 years old with acute or convalescent COVID-19.

The V call is TRBV5-5, the J call TRBJ1-4, with 8 bases fitting TRBD1. CDR3 length: 17 amino acids. Germline V gene sequence: CDR1 SGHKS, CDR2 YYEKEE (reference sequence). V shed 4 bases and J 8 bases; nucleotides not matched to a gene: 16. CDR3 amino acids: CASSLTAGQGFQEKLFF. In DNA, the CDR3 is TGTGCCAGCAGCCTCACGGCCGGACAGGGCTTTCAGGAAAAACTGTTTTTT.

The chain recombines TRBV18 with TRBJ2-7; 10 positions agree with TRBD1. Trimming at V came to 3 bases and at J to 6 bases, leaving 8 bases not matched to a gene. The CDR3 loop spans 15 amino acids. Germline CDR1 and CDR2: KGHSH and LQKENI. The CDR3 nucleotides read TGTGCCAGCTCACCCGGGACAGGGGTCCCGGGCGAGCAGTACGTC. This sequence encodes CASSPGTGVPGEQYV.

The rearrangement joins TRBV29-1 to TRBJ2-7; 9 bases align to TRBD1. Germline V CDR1 and CDR2: SQVTM, ANQGSEA. CDR3 size: 13 residues. J was trimmed by 7 bases and V by 3 bases; bases with no gene match: 7. The CDR3 region is CSVESAGQGEQYF. CDR3 DNA sequence: TGCAGCGTTGAGTCGGCGGGACAGGGTGAGCAGTACTTC.

The chain is built from TRBV7-9 and TRBJ1-5; 8 bases map to TRBD1. This CDR3 is 18 amino acids long. Germline lookup yields CDR1 SEHNR and CDR2 FQNEAQ (reference sequence). The V segment lost 3 bases and the J segment 6 bases; nucleotides outside the gene matches: 16. Here the CDR3 reads CASSFGGSGQGTTQPQHF. CDR3 DNA sequence: TGTGCCAGCAGCTTTGGCGGATCCGGACAGGGTACGACTCAGCCCCAGCATTTT.

The chain links TRBV7-2 to TRBJ2-7, with a tentative D call TRBD1 (6 bases). From germline, CDR1 is SGHTA and CDR2 FQGNSA. The V and J ends lost 0 bases and 5 bases respectively, with 11 bases between them. There are 14 residues in the CDR3. The CDR3 DNA reads as TGTGCCAGCAGCTTAGCGTGGGGGCAGGACGAGCAGTACTTC. Protein product: CASSLAWGQDEQYF.

This chain links TRBV11-3 with TRBJ2-7; D is possibly TRBD2 (6 bases). The CDR3 extends over 15 amino acids. Germline V lookup: CDR1 SGHNT, CDR2 YENEEA. The V end was cut by 2 bases, the J end by 2 bases, with 13 bases between. Written as DNA, the CDR3 is TGTGCCAGCAGCTTATGGGGGGATCAACCCTACGAGCAGTACGTC. Its protein product is CASSLWGDQPYEQYV.

In its sample, this clone was seen a few times. The chain couples TRBV21-1 to TRBJ2-6; the tabulated D call, TRBD1, remains unverified against the DNA. TRBV21-1 is annotated as a pseudogene. This CDR3 has 17 residues. The chain's CDR3 is CASSGAGGGSGANVLTF. CDR3 DNA sequence: TGTGCCAGCAGCGGGGCAGGGGGCGGTTCTGGGGCCAACGTCCTGACTTTC.

The gene calls are TRBV7-8 and TRBJ2-2, with TRBD1 matching 10 bases. This CDR3 region has 15 residues. Germline V gene lookup returns CDR1 SGHVS and CDR2 FQNEAQ. With 5 bases clipped from V and 6 bases from J, the junction kept 6 bases outside the gene matches. The CDR3 region has the DNA TGTGCCAGCAGCCCGGGACAGGGGTTACCCGGGGAGCTGTTTTTT. Its translation is CASSPGQGLPGELFF.

The V gene is TRBV6-6, the J gene TRBJ1-2, with 10 bases matching TRBD1. The junction had 7 bases not matched to a gene; V was cut back by 6 bases and J by 6 bases. CDR1 and CDR2 (germline): MNHNY, SVGAGI (reference sequence). The CDR3 consists of 14 residues. The CDR3 loop reads CASRDRDRGDGYTF. In DNA, the CDR3 is TGTGCCAGCAGAGACCGGGACAGGGGCGATGGCTACACCTTC.

The V and J genes are TRBV23-1 and TRBJ1-1, with 7 bases identical to TRBD1. TRBV23-1 is designated an ORF whose function remains uncertain. With V trimmed by 8 bases and J by 1 base, 7 bases remained unmatched. This CDR3 region has 14 residues. The CDR3 nucleotides read TGCGCCAGCGGGACTAGACAGGGGAACACTGAAGCTTTCTTT. Amino acid sequence: CASGTRQGNTEAFF.

The gene calls are TRBV30 and TRBJ2-7, with D perhaps TRBD2 (6 bases). The ends were cut back, 2 bases at V and 4 bases at J, with 6 bases in the middle. CDR3 length equals 11 residues. Looked up from germline, CDR1 is GTSNPN and CDR2 is SVGIG (reference sequence). CDR3 sequence (DNA): TGTGCCTGGAGTAGCGGGTACGAGCAGTACGTC. Translation gives CAWSSGYEQYV.

V usage is TRBV9 and J usage is TRBJ2-5, with 10 bases fitting TRBD2. The CDR3 consists of 15 residues. V gave up 3 bases and J gave up 0 bases; unmatched junction bases: 2. The V gene's germline CDR1 is SGDLS and CDR2 YYNGEE. CDR3 nucleotides: TGTGCCAGCAGCGCCAGCGGGGGGGACCAAGAGACCCAGTACTTC. This translates into CASSASGGDQETQYF.

The rearrangement links TRBV28 to TRBJ2-3, with TRBD1 matching over 7 bases. The CDR3 sequence is 17 residues long. The V gene's germline CDR1 is MDHEN and CDR2 SYDVKM. V shed 5 bases, J shed 6 bases, and the junction held 17 bases outside the gene matches. CDR3 nucleotide sequence: TGTGCCAGCAGTACGGATAGACAGGGTGTTCAGTGGGATACGCAGTATTTT. It specifies CASSTDRQGVQWDTQYF.

This chain uses TRBV7-2 with TRBJ1-5, with 8 positions matching TRBD1. Germline CDR1 reads SGHTA; CDR2 reads FQGNSA. The V gene end was trimmed by 4 bases and the J gene end by 0 bases; junction bases not matched to a gene: 5. The CDR3 is made up of 16 amino acids. The CDR3 bases are TGTGCCAGCAGCTCCCGGACAGGGCTTAGCAATCAGCCCCAGCATTTT. Translating it yields CASSSRTGLSNQPQHF.

The V gene is TRBV29-1, the J gene TRBJ2-7, with D possibly matching TRBD1 (6 bases). The V and J ends lost 7 bases and 1 base respectively, with 11 bases between them. The CDR3 runs 12 residues. Germline CDR1 and CDR2: SQVTM and ANQGSEA. The CDR3: CSARGESYEQYV. In DNA, the CDR3 is TGCAGCGCCAGGGGCGAGTCCTACGAGCAGTACGTC.

V gene TRBV3-1 (or the pseudogene TRBV3-2) combines with J gene TRBJ2-1; D remains unclear. Germline V gene sequence: CDR1 LGHDT, CDR2 YNNKEL (reference sequence). CDR3 length: 12 amino acids. Trimming took off 4 bases at V and 16 bases at J, with 17 bases between the two ends. CDR3 nucleotide sequence: TGTGCCAGCAGCCTCTCCGGCCAAGCGTTTTTCTTC. Translation: CASSLSGQAFFF.

V is TRBV5-1 and J is TRBJ1-1; 8 nucleotides line up with TRBD1. Germline CDR1 reads SGHRS; CDR2 reads YFSETQ. The length of the CDR3 is 16 residues. Trimming took 4 bases from V and 1 from J; bases not matched to a gene: 9. CDR3 amino acids: CASSLGQGVGNTEAFF. CDR3 nucleotide sequence: TGCGCCAGCAGCCTCGGACAGGGTGTCGGGAACACTGAAGCTTTCTTT. Full variable domain (remainder filled in from reference TRBV5-1 and TRBJ1-1): KAGVTQTPRYLIKTRGQQVTLSCSPISGHRSVSWYQQTPGQGLQFLFEYFSETQRNKGNFPGRFSGRQFSNSRSEMNVSTLELGDSALYLCASSLGQGVGNTEAFFGQGTRLTVV.

The chain links TRBV24-1 to TRBJ2-3; 10 bases agree with TRBD1. CDR3 length: 14 amino acids. With V trimmed by 8 bases and J by 5 bases, 6 bases remained unmatched. CDR1 KGHDR and CDR2 SFDVKD come from the germline V gene. This CDR3 reads CATTGTGEGDTQYF. CDR3 DNA sequence: TGTGCCACCACTGGGACAGGGGAAGGAGATACGCAGTATTTT.